Shown below are 29 T cell receptor beta chains from a single sample sequenced in a study of OX40 agonist ivuxolimab in advanced cancers. Data came from immunoSEQ multiplex PCR; TCRdb stores just in-frame clones and leaves some out. Among about 60,000 clones listed, 85% to 90% were seen once. This sample comprised CD4+ or CD8+ T cells sorted from blood, obtained in a trial of the OX40 agonist ivuxolimab. The receptors were gathered from an adult with an advanced solid tumor such as melanoma, head and neck, liver or kidney cancer.

The chain couples TRBV7-2 to TRBJ2-5, with TRBD2 identical over 9 bases. Trimming at V came to 10 bases and at J to 7 bases, leaving 13 bases not matched to a gene. The CDR3 extends over 14 amino acids. Germline CDR1 and CDR2: SGHTA and FQGNSA. This chain's CDR3 is CATQALAGLGTQYF. The DNA of the CDR3 is TGTGCCACCCAGGCACTAGCGGGCCTCGGGACCCAGTACTTC. Full variable domain (remainder filled in from reference TRBV7-2 and TRBJ2-5): GAGVSQSPSNKVTEKGKDVELRCDPISGHTALYWYRQSLGQGLEFLIYFQGNSAPDKSGLPSDRFSAERTGGSVSTLTIQRTQQEDSAVYLCATQALAGLGTQYFGPGTRLLVL.

This clone was found once. The V call is TRBV20-1, the J call TRBJ1-2; perhaps TRBD1 as D (5 bases). Between the trimmed V and J ends, which lost 3 bases and 4 bases, there was a span of 6 bases. Germline CDR1 DFQATT, CDR2 SNEGSKA (reference sequence). The CDR3 spans 11 residues. CDR3 sequence: CSASRVYGYTF. Written as DNA, the CDR3 is TGCAGTGCTAGCAGGGTCTATGGCTACACCTTC.

V and J are TRBV7-2 and TRBJ1-1; D perhaps matches TRBD1 (6 bases). The CDR3 contains 14 residues. The V end was cut by 5 bases, the J end by 0 bases, with 10 bases between. CDR1 and CDR2 from the germline V gene are SGHTA and FQGNSA. CDR3 sequence (DNA): TGTGCCAGCAGCCAAGGACAGTTGAACACTGAAGCTTTCTTT. It translates to CASSQGQLNTEAFF.

This clone was seen just once. The J gene is TRBJ1-2, the V gene TRBV5-6; D is perhaps TRBD1 (5 bases). The CDR3 spans 15 residues. Germline CDR1 reads SGHDT; CDR2 reads YYEEEE. V dropped 4 bases and J dropped 4 bases, with 17 bases sitting between them. The CDR3 region is CASSHPGTRTYGYTF. DNA of the CDR3: TGTGCCAGCAGCCACCCAGGGACCCGGACCTATGGCTACACCTTC.

The chain uses TRBV19 and TRBJ2-5; possible D gene TRBD2, 5 bases. CDR1 and CDR2 from the germline V gene are LNHDA and SQIVND (reference sequence). CDR3 size: 11 residues. V gave up 10 bases and J gave up 2 bases, with 8 bases separating them. In DNA form, the CDR3 reads TGTGCCACGGGATCTCAAGAGACCCAGTACTTC. This encodes CATGSQETQYF. The full variable domain, rest sourced from reference TRBV19 and TRBJ2-5, is DGGITQSPKYLFRKEGQNVTLSCEQNLNHDAMYWYRQDPGQGLRLIYYSQIVNDFQKGDIAEGYSVSREKKESFPLTVTSAQKNPTAFYLCATGSQETQYFGPGTRLLVL.

V and J are TRBV2 and TRBJ1-1, with 7 bases aligning to TRBD1. Unmatched junction bases numbered 5, after V lost 6 bases and J lost 10 bases. The CDR3 loop spans 11 amino acids. CDR1 is SNHLY, CDR2 FYNNEI, per germline. The CDR3 DNA is TGTGCCAGCAGGACAGGGAGAGGAGCTTTCTTT. Encoded protein: CASRTGRGAFF.

V gene TRBV9 combines with J gene TRBJ2-5, with D unresolved. CDR1 and CDR2 (germline): SGDLS, YYNGEE. The V end was cut by 0 bases, the J end by 5 bases, with 11 bases between. CDR3 length: 14 amino acids. In nucleotides, the CDR3 is TGTGCCAGCAGCGTAGATCTAATGGGCGAGACCCAGTACTTC. Translated: CASSVDLMGETQYF. The full variable domain, completed using reference TRBV9 and TRBJ2-5, is DSGVTQTPKHLITATGQRVTLRCSPRSGDLSVYWYQQSLDQGLQFLIQYYNGEERAKGNILERFSAQQFPDLHSELNLSSLELGDSALYFCASSVDLMGETQYFGPGTRLLVL.

The V call is TRBV6-5, the J call TRBJ1-1; D is unclear. Germline-derived CDR1 and CDR2 are MNHEY and SVGAGI. This CDR3 region has 12 residues. The CDR3 loop is CASFSRATEAFF. The CDR3 DNA reads as TGTGCGTCGTTCTCAAGGGCCACTGAAGCTTTCTTT.

The gene calls are TRBV15 and TRBJ2-5; the match to TRBD2 covers 7 bases. Germline CDR1 reads LNHNV; CDR2 reads YYDKDF (reference sequence). The CDR3 runs to 13 residues. V lost 4 bases, J lost 5 bases, and 4 bases stayed unmatched. The CDR3 region is CATSIGTIETQYF. The CDR3 nucleotides read TGTGCCACCAGCATCGGGACTATCGAGACCCAGTACTTC.

J is TRBJ2-7 and V is TRBV7-6; D may be TRBD1 or TRBD2 (5 bases each). In germline, CDR1 is SGHVS, CDR2 FNYEAQ. This CDR3 has 14 residues. V was pared by 2 bases and J by 2 bases, with 10 bases between. The CDR3 sequence is CASSLFPGPYEQYF. Written as DNA, the CDR3 is TGTGCCAGCAGCTTATTTCCGGGGCCCTACGAGCAGTACTTC. The full variable domain, with the rest looked up from reference TRBV7-6 and TRBJ2-7, is GAGVSQSPRYKVTKRGQDVALRCDPISGHVSLYWYRQALGQGPEFLTYFNYEAQQDKSGLPNDRFSAERPEGSISTLTIQRTEQRDSAMYRCASSLFPGPYEQYFGPGTRLTVT.

V gene TRBV6-6 combines with J gene TRBJ2-7; D might be TRBD1 (5 bases). V was cut by 5 bases and J by 0 bases, with 14 bases left in between. The CDR3 has 15 residues. The germline CDR1 and CDR2 sequences are MNHNY and SVGAGI (reference sequence). CDR3 amino acids: CASSKTVRSSYEQYF. Here the CDR3 DNA reads TGTGCCAGCAGTAAGACAGTCCGAAGCTCCTACGAGCAGTACTTC.

V and J are TRBV7-2 and TRBJ1-1; 7 bases line up with TRBD1. Looked up from germline, CDR1 is SGHTA and CDR2 is FQGNSA. The CDR3 loop spans 15 amino acids. V was pared by 5 bases and J by 1 base, with 7 bases of the junction left unmatched. The CDR3, as DNA: TGTGCCAGCAGCCCCACAGGGGTCCCGAACACTGAAGCTTTCTTT. It yields the protein CASSPTGVPNTEAFF.

The chain is built from TRBV7-3 and TRBJ1-6; D uncertain. V gave up 0 bases and J gave up 0 bases, with 6 bases separating them. In germline, CDR1 is SGHTA, CDR2 FQGTGA. CDR3 length: 16 amino acids. The CDR3 nucleotides are TGTGCCAGCAGCTTAACCTCGAGCTCCTATAATTCACCCCTCCACTTT. Translation: CASSLTSSSYNSPLHF.

The rearrangement links TRBV4-2 to TRBJ1-1; no clear D. The CDR3 is made up of 13 amino acids. Germline assignment: CDR1 LGHNA and CDR2 YNFKEQ. V lost 1 base to trimming and J lost 8 bases, with 11 bases between them. For the CDR3, the DNA is TGTGCCAGCAGCCAAGGACCAGGAGGCGAAGCTTTCTTT. Protein sequence: CASSQGPGGEAFF.

The chain recombines TRBV19 with TRBJ1-1; D unresolved. The CDR3 is 12 residues long. The V and J ends lost 4 bases and 1 base respectively, with 4 bases between them. Per germline, CDR1 LNHDA and CDR2 SQIVND (reference sequence). CDR3 coding DNA: TGTGCCAGTAGTAGACAGAACACTGAAGCTTTCTTT. Its translation: CASSRQNTEAFF.

The chain has TRBV6-5 and TRBJ2-1; D is perhaps TRBD1 or TRBD2 (5 bases each). The V gene's germline CDR1 is MNHEY and CDR2 SVGAGI. Trimming cost V 8 bases and J 4 bases, with 15 bases left between them. This CDR3 has 14 residues. The CDR3 protein is CASLPGRGYNEQFF. The CDR3 DNA reads as TGTGCCAGCCTCCCGGGGCGTGGTTACAATGAGCAGTTCTTC.

This clone showed up just a few times. The rearrangement links TRBV5-1 to TRBJ1-2, with unresolved D. The CDR3 has 14 amino acids. V shed 0 bases and J shed 10 bases, with 16 bases lying between them. Germline V gene data show CDR1 as SGHRS and CDR2 as YFSETQ. The CDR3 protein is CASSLVASRDDYTF. The CDR3 DNA sequence: TGCGCCAGCAGCTTGGTGGCCTCCCGTGACGACTACACCTTC.

J is TRBJ1-3 and V is TRBV5-1; TRBD1 aligns across 8 bases. Trimming took 2 bases from V and 8 from J; bases not matched to a gene: 12. Per germline, CDR1 SGHRS and CDR2 YFSETQ. The CDR3 extends over 16 amino acids. CDR3 DNA: TGCGCCAGCAGCTTAGGGGGGACAGGCGGAATAGACACCATATATTTT. It codes for CASSLGGTGGIDTIYF.

The chain carries TRBV19 and TRBJ1-1; tentative D call: TRBD1 (6 bases). V was cut by 5 bases and J by 5 bases, with 21 bases left in between. This CDR3 has 16 amino acids. From germline, CDR1 is LNHDA and CDR2 SQIVND (reference sequence). This CDR3 reads CASSFLFRGGRTEAFF. The CDR3 coding sequence is TGTGCCAGTAGTTTCCTTTTTAGGGGGGGGCGAACTGAAGCTTTCTTT. The whole variable domain, remainder taken from reference TRBV19 and TRBJ1-1, is DGGITQSPKYLFRKEGQNVTLSCEQNLNHDAMYWYRQDPGQGLRLIYYSQIVNDFQKGDIAEGYSVSREKKESFPLTVTSAQKNPTAFYLCASSFLFRGGRTEAFFGQGTRLTVV.

The chain links TRBV11-2 to TRBJ1-2, with D perhaps TRBD1 (6 bases). V was cut by 3 bases and J by 6 bases, with 14 bases left in between. CDR3 length: 14 residues. Looked up from germline, CDR1 is SGHAT and CDR2 is FQNNGV. The CDR3 DNA sequence: TGTGCCAGCAGCTTCCAACAGGGAGGTGATGGCTACACCTTC. Translating it yields CASSFQQGGDGYTF.

The chain couples TRBV18 to TRBJ1-6; no clear D. The CDR3 is made up of 14 amino acids. V was pared by 2 bases and J by 5 bases, with 7 bases between. Per the germline V gene, CDR1 is KGHSH and CDR2 is LQKENI. CDR3 in amino acids: CASSPGPNNSPLHF. The CDR3 region has the DNA TGTGCCAGCTCACCAGGGCCGAATAATTCACCCCTCCACTTT.

The CDR3 bases are TGTGCCAGCAGCCCCTCGAATACGCAGTATTTT. Translation: CASSPSNTQYF. V gene TRBV16 combines with J gene TRBJ2-3; D gene unclear. V dropped 4 bases and J dropped 7 bases, with 6 bases sitting between them. There are 11 residues in the CDR3. Germline CDR1 and CDR2: KGHSY and FQNENV.

The chain uses TRBV9 and TRBJ1-5; D is unresolved. This CDR3 spans 14 amino acids. Trimming took 0 bases from V and 4 from J, leaving 8 bases between them. Germline loops: CDR1 SGDLS, CDR2 YYNGEE. CDR3 in DNA: TGTGCCAGCAGCGTAGACAACCGGAATCAGCCCCAGCATTTT. Its protein is CASSVDNRNQPQHF.

This chain connects TRBV6-6 to TRBJ2-7; 12 bases line up with TRBD2. Germline V gene lookup returns CDR1 MNHNY and CDR2 SVGAGI (reference sequence). The V gene end was trimmed by 10 bases and the J gene end by 3 bases; junction bases not matched to a gene: 7. The CDR3 is made up of 14 amino acids. CDR3 loop: CATGQGLAGYEQYF. The CDR3 region has the DNA TGTGCCACAGGGCAGGGACTAGCGGGCTACGAGCAGTACTTC.

V and J are TRBV2 and TRBJ1-5, with D unclear. The CDR3 is 11 amino acids. The ends were cut back, 6 bases at V and 9 bases at J, with 9 bases in the middle. Germline V gene lookup returns CDR1 SNHLY and CDR2 FYNNEI. The CDR3 spells CASSALGPQHF. The CDR3 DNA reads as TGTGCCAGCAGCGCCCTAGGGCCCCAGCATTTT.

The chain recombines TRBV14 with TRBJ1-1; D call uncertain. From germline, CDR1 is SGHDN and CDR2 FVKESK. V gave up 4 bases and J gave up 0 bases, with 9 bases separating them. The CDR3 is 14 residues long. Written as DNA, the CDR3 is TGTGCCAGCAGCCGACTAACCCTGAACACTGAAGCTTTCTTT. Translation: CASSRLTLNTEAFF.

The chain combines TRBV12-5 with TRBJ2-1; D possibly corresponds to TRBD1 (5 bases). The CDR3 sequence is 15 residues long. The V gene lost 1 base and the J gene lost 4 bases, with 11 bases spanning the gap. CDR1 is LGHNT and CDR2 is FRNRAP in the germline V gene. The CDR3 spells CASGLGTITYNEQFF. The CDR3 bases are TGTGCTAGTGGTTTGGGGACAATCACATACAATGAGCAGTTCTTC.

The J gene is TRBJ1-1, the V gene TRBV7-9; D call uncertain. The ends were cut back, 5 bases at V and 11 bases at J, with 18 bases in the middle. Germline values: CDR1 SEHNR, CDR2 FQNEAQ (reference sequence). The CDR3 totals 13 residues. The CDR3 bases are TGTGCCAGCAGCGGTCTCGGCGAGACCCTCGCTTTCTTT. Protein sequence: CASSGLGETLAFF.

The CDR3 spells CASSFPGSSYNEQFF. The DNA for the CDR3 is TGTGCCAGCAGCTTCCCGGGGAGCTCCTACAATGAGCAGTTCTTC. The chain joins TRBV5-4 to TRBJ2-1; a weak D match, TRBD2 (5 bases). The CDR3 loop spans 15 amino acids. Per germline, CDR1 SGHNT and CDR2 YYREEE (reference sequence). Trimming pared 2 bases from V and 0 bases from J, leaving 9 bases between.